Below, one TCR beta chain is given with its context. No antigen is known for it. This entry belongs to a study of blood T cells in healthy people across ages. The overall study: Template switching picked up about one barcoded beta molecule for each two T cells.

PCR was performed a second time for about 7 to 12 cycles using a sample-barcoded 5' primer and a J-beta primer mix. Every sample returned 2.5 million or more CDR3-containing paired-end reads. TCRdb passed the 5' RACE reads through MiXCR, listing each CDR3 protein once. Of around 2 million distinct CDR3 sequences in the sample, about two fifths are singletons; the top ten hold 20% to 25%. The CDR3 runs 18 residues. CDR1 SGHTA and CDR2 FQGNSA come from the germline V gene. Trimming shortened V by 4 bases and J by 2 bases, and 21 bases separated the two germline ends. General observations from the study: Shifts in expanded clonotypes may have been confounded by donor CMV status, which was unknown.

This chain links TRBV7-2 with TRBJ2-1; perhaps TRBD2 as D (7 bases). This receptor was obtained from a human donor in good health. Sequencing was done on a sample of blood. The CDR3, as DNA: TGTGCCAGCAGCTCCCTAGGGGGGGCGACGTCCCCCTACAATGAGCAGTTCTTC. As protein: CASSSLGGATSPYNEQFF.